This T cell receptor beta chain was identified during a study of T cells after yellow fever vaccination. Notes on the study in general: FACS-sorted repertoires could contain abundant clonotypes contaminating from the bulk population.

From germline, CDR1 is MNHEY and CDR2 SVGAGI. The V end lost 6 bases, the J end lost 6 bases, and 10 bases lay between the germline ends. The CDR3 consists of 12 residues. One entry per CDR3 protein, called by TCRdb with MiXCR from the 5' RACE reads. The table records about 300,000 distinct CDR3 sequences, 8.7% of them present only once. As to this clonotype: What it binds is not known.

The sequenced sample was CD4+ T cells sorted from PBMCs, obtained 5 days after the yellow fever booster vaccination. The J gene is TRBJ2-3, the V gene TRBV6-5; D gene ambiguous. This TCR derives from a young man who received the YFV17D yellow fever vaccine. For the CDR3, the DNA is TGTGCCAGCAGAAGCCTAGTGGATACGCAGTATTTT. It encodes CASRSLVDTQYF.